A single sample is the source of the 16 T cell receptor beta chains below, sequenced in a study of neurological immune-mediated disorders. Via MiXCR, TCRdb re-called the 5' RACE reads, giving one row per CDR3 protein. The table has some 32,000 distinct CDR3 sequences, about 16% seen once. Source material: PBMCs. The receptor set was obtained from a man between 65 and 85 years old in good health.

CDR3 residues: CASSKILWTDHGYIF. CDR3 in DNA: TGTGCCAGCAGCAAGATCCTATGGACAGATCATGGCTACATATTC. V is TRBV21-1 and J is TRBJ1-2; no DNA check was done on the table's D call, TRBD1. TRBV21-1 is a known pseudogene. This CDR3 is built from 15 residues.

This clonotype occurred many times. The chain carries TRBV29-1 and TRBJ1-1; TRBD1 agrees at 7 bases. This CDR3 is built from 13 residues. V lost 3 bases to trimming and J lost 6 bases; unmatched junction nucleotides: 7. Germline CDR1 and CDR2: SQVTM and ANQGSEA. The CDR3 bases are TGCAGCGTTGAGGGGACAGCTCTATCTGAAGCTTTCTTT. It specifies CSVEGTALSEAFF. Supplemented by reference TRBV29-1 and TRBJ1-1, the full variable domain reads SAVISQKPSRDICQRGTSLTIQCQVDSQVTMMFWYRQQPGQSLTLIATANQGSEATYESGFVIDKFPISRPNLTFSTLTVSNMSPEDSSIYLCSVEGTALSEAFFGQGTRLTVV.

A few counts support this clonotype. The CDR3 region has the DNA TGCAGTGCTAGAGTCTTCGGGGGGGTTTACAATGAGCAGTTCTTC. Its protein is CSARVFGGVYNEQFF. The chain combines TRBV20-1 with TRBJ2-1; 8 positions match TRBD2. V gave up 1 base and J gave up 4 bases; unmatched junction bases: 6. The CDR3 is 15 residues long. Germline CDR1 reads DFQATT; CDR2 reads SNEGSKA (reference sequence).

The table lists this clonotype with many counts. The CDR3 spells CASSQDHEGSYNEQFF. The CDR3 region has the DNA TGCGCCAGCAGCCAAGATCACGAGGGGTCCTACAATGAGCAGTTCTTC. V gene TRBV4-3 combines with J gene TRBJ2-1; the D call may be TRBD1 or TRBD2 (5 bases each). Germline V CDR1 and CDR2: LGHNA, YSLEER. The CDR3 runs 16 residues. V dropped 0 bases and J dropped 1 base, with 10 bases sitting between them.

This clonotype was counted only a few times. The chain carries TRBV19 and TRBJ1-1; possible D gene TRBD1, 5 bases. The CDR3 covers 21 residues. V lost 8 bases to trimming and J lost 4 bases, with 38 bases between them. Germline CDR1 and CDR2: LNHDA and SQIVND (reference sequence). Here the CDR3 reads CASRQNRGGSFETRAGTEAFF. DNA for the CDR3: TGTGCCAGTCGGCAGAACCGGGGGGGATCTTTCGAGACCCGTGCGGGCACTGAAGCTTTCTTT.

This clonotype was seen many times. The J gene is TRBJ2-7, the V gene TRBV15; TRBD1 or TRBD2 may be the D gene (6 bases each). Trimming removed 0 bases from V and 5 bases from J, with 17 bases in between. Germline CDR1 LNHNV, CDR2 YYDKDF (reference sequence). This CDR3 is 16 amino acids long. The CDR3 sequence: CATSRDLGGTFHEQYF. The CDR3 DNA reads as TGTGCCACCAGCAGAGATCTCGGCGGGACATTCCACGAGCAGTACTTC.

The chain joins TRBV5-1 to TRBJ1-2; D possibly corresponds to TRBD1 (6 bases). This CDR3 is 12 amino acids long. Germline CDR1 SGHRS, CDR2 YFSETQ. The ends were cut back, 7 bases at V and 4 bases at J, with 11 bases in the middle. CDR3 in DNA: TGCGCCAGCGGGGACACCAGCTATGGCTACACCTTC. Translation gives CASGDTSYGYTF.

Note on this clonotype: With a much larger clone just one base away, this may be a read error. The chain uses TRBV18 and TRBJ2-7; 9 bases are a match to TRBD1. Germline V gives CDR1 KGHSH, CDR2 LQKENI. CDR3 length: 17 amino acids. CDR3 residues: CSSSPRDREFRNYEQYF. In nucleotides, the CDR3 is TGTTCCAGCTCACCCCGGGACAGGGAATTCCGAAACTACGAGCAGTACTTC.

In this sample, this clonotype turned up a few times. The rearrangement joins TRBV5-1 to TRBJ2-7; either TRBD1 or TRBD2 may fit D (6 bases each). Trimming removed 4 bases at V and 5 bases at J, with 25 bases between. CDR3 length equals 17 residues. In germline, CDR1 is SGHRS, CDR2 YFSETQ. The CDR3, as DNA: TGCGCCAGCAGCCCCGGGGGCCGGGGGCGTTATTTGGACGAGCAGTACTTC. Amino acid sequence: CASSPGGRGRYLDEQYF.

The table lists this clonotype with many counts. The chain couples TRBV7-3 to TRBJ2-2; D not resolved. CDR1 SGHTA and CDR2 FQGTGA come from the germline V gene. This CDR3 is built from 13 residues. V lost 2 bases, J lost 7 bases, and 8 bases lay in between. This CDR3 is CASSLDSVGELFF. As DNA, the CDR3 is TGTGCCAGCAGCTTAGACTCCGTCGGGGAGCTGTTTTTT.

Ten or more counts support this clonotype. V gene TRBV6-6 combines with J gene TRBJ2-1; possibly TRBD2 for D (6 bases). The CDR3 covers 16 residues. V was cut by 2 bases and J by 0 bases, with 11 bases left in between. Germline V CDR1 and CDR2: MNHNY, SVGAGI (reference sequence). CDR3 residues: CASSYLGRGSYNEQFF. The CDR3 DNA sequence: TGTGCCAGCAGTTACCTGGGGCGGGGCTCCTACAATGAGCAGTTCTTC.

This clonotype was counted ten times or more. CDR3 sequence reads: CASSQKGTGPFEQYF. The CDR3 DNA reads as TGTGCCAGCAGCCAGAAGGGGACAGGCCCTTTCGAGCAGTACTTC. This chain uses TRBV3-1 with TRBJ2-7, with 8 bases identical to TRBD1. V lost 3 bases and J lost 6; bases outside the gene matches: 10. The CDR3 runs 15 residues. Germline loops: CDR1 LGHDT, CDR2 YNNKEL (reference sequence).

This clonotype was recorded many times. This rearrangement joins TRBV7-2 to TRBJ1-3; no clear D gene. This CDR3 is 14 amino acids long. Trimming took off 1 base at V and 6 bases at J, with 10 bases between the two ends. CDR1 is SGHTA, CDR2 FQGNSA, per germline. CDR3 in DNA: TGTGCCAGCAGCTTAGAAGCAGGCCAAAACACCATATATTTT. Its protein product is CASSLEAGQNTIYF.

At least ten counts were recorded for this clonotype. The chain couples TRBV21-1 to TRBJ2-7; the table's D call of TRBD1 was not tested on the DNA. TRBV21-1 is a pseudogene. The CDR3 has 14 amino acids. DNA for the CDR3: TGTGCCAGCAGCAGGCCAGGGGGAACCTACGAGCAGTACTTC. Protein: CASSRPGGTYEQYF.

This clonotype was seen at least ten times. The chain uses TRBV5-1 and TRBJ1-2; TRBD1 is a possible D gene (6 bases). Trimming took off 5 bases at V and 4 bases at J, with 12 bases between the two ends. CDR1 and CDR2 from the germline V gene are SGHRS and YFSETQ. The CDR3 extends over 13 amino acids. The CDR3 DNA follows: TGCGCCAGCAGTCCGGACAGAGCCTATGGCTACACCTTC. Translating it yields CASSPDRAYGYTF.

This clonotype was seen ten or more times. This chain links TRBV20-1 with TRBJ1-4; 7 nucleotides align to TRBD1. Germline values: CDR1 DFQATT, CDR2 SNEGSKA (reference sequence). V trimming: 0 bases; J trimming: 7 bases; junction bases outside the gene matches: 8. The CDR3 covers 15 residues. The CDR3 DNA reads as TGCAGTGCTAGAGATCAGGCAGGGGGACGTGAAAAACTGTTTTTT. Translating it yields CSARDQAGGREKLFF.